A selection of T cell receptor beta chains follows, all from one sample in a study of blood T cells in healthy people across ages. TCRdb reprocessed the 5' RACE reads with MiXCR, giving one entry per CDR3 protein. The repertoire has approximately 1.5 million distinct CDR3 sequences, about 35% of them found once; the top ten carry about 11%. Sequenced: blood. The receptors originated from a woman aged 25 to 39 in good health. CDR3s include the opening cysteine and the closing phenylalanine or tryptophan. Fields, in order: V gene, clone size, J gene, D gene, CDR3 DNA, CDR3 protein. The D gene is left open where the match is weak. Part of the rows lack a size; the others show once, few, many or a class for expanded clones.

>TRBV5-1|-|TRBJ1-2|TRBD1
TGCGCCAGCAGCTTGTTGCAGGGGGAGGACTACACCTTC
CASSLLQGEDYTF
>TRBV6-1|-|TRBJ2-1|TRBD2
TGTACCAGCTCGCGGGGGTTCTACAATGAGCAGTTCTTC
CTSSRGFYNEQFF
>TRBV15|many|TRBJ2-5|-
TGTGCCACCAGCAGAGCGCGTTACGGGCGCGAGACCCAGTACTTC
CATSRARYGRETQYF
>TRBV7-2|few|TRBJ2-7|TRBD1
TGTGCCAGCAGCAAGGACAGGCACGAGCAGTACTTC
CASSKDRHEQYF
>TRBV10-3|-|TRBJ1-1|-
TGTGCCATCAGGGATATAAGAGAAATGAACACTGAAGCTTTCTTT
CAIRDIREMNTEAFF
>TRBV4-1|-|TRBJ2-3|-
TGCGCCAGCAGCCAAGATTCGTGGGGTCTGGGGACGCAGTATTTT
CASSQDSWGLGTQYF
>TRBV30|-|TRBJ2-7|-
TGTGCCTGGAAAACAGTCGGGTCATCCTACGAGCAGTACTTC
CAWKTVGSSYEQYF
>TRBV27|few|TRBJ2-7|-
TGTGCCAGCAGTTATGGACTGAACTACGAGCAGTACTTC
CASSYGLNYEQYF
>TRBV20-1|few|TRBJ2-1|TRBD2
TGCAGTGCTCAACCTTGGGCTAGCGGGAGCTACAATGAGCAGTTCTTC
CSAQPWASGSYNEQFF
>TRBV2|few|TRBJ2-1|TRBD2
TGTGCCAGCAGAGAACTAGCGGGAGGGCAGTACAATGAGCAGTTCTTC
CASRELAGGQYNEQFF
>TRBV4-2|-|TRBJ2-5|-
TGTGCCAGCAGCCAAGGGGCTAGGGGTTTGGGTGGAGAGACCCAGTACTTC
CASSQGARGLGGETQYF